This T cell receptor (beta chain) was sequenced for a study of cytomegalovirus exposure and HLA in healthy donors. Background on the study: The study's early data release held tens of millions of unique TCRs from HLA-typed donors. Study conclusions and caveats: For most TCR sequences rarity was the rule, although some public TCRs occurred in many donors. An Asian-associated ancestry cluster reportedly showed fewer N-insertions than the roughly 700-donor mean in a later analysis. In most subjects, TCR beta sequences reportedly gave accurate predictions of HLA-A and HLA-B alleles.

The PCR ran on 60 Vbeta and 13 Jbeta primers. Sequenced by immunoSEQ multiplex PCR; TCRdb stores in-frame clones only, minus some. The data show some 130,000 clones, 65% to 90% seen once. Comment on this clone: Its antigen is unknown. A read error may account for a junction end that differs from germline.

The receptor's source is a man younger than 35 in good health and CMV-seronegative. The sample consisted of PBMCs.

CDR3 region: CANSFTGMNTEAFF. Written as DNA, the CDR3 is TGTGCCAACAGCTTTACAGGGATGAACACTGAAGCTTTCTTT. V gene TRBV5-4 combines with J gene TRBJ1-1; possibly TRBD1 for D (6 bases). Per the germline V gene, CDR1 is SGHNT and CDR2 is YYREEE (reference sequence). The CDR3 consists of 14 residues.